These 22 T cell receptor beta chains were all obtained from the same sample, sequenced in a study of cytomegalovirus exposure and HLA in healthy donors. This PCR relied on a set of 60 Vbeta primers and 13 Jbeta primers. Assay used: immunoSEQ multiplex PCR; TCRdb lists only in-frame clones, some missing. The sample data list roughly 100,000 clones. The sample consisted of PBMCs. Source of these receptors: a man between 40 and 49 years old in good health and CMV-seronegative.

V usage is TRBV9 and J usage is TRBJ1-2; possible D gene TRBD1, 5 bases. This CDR3 contains 16 residues. The V gene's germline CDR1 is SGDLS and CDR2 YYNGEE. The ends were cut back, 4 bases at V and 4 bases at J, with 20 bases in the middle. The CDR3 DNA is TGTGCCAGCAGCTCCCATCGGGGGACGGATTTCTATGGCTACACCTTC. Its protein product is CASSSHRGTDFYGYTF.

V is TRBV2 and J is TRBJ1-1; 7 bases map to TRBD1. The CDR3 covers 13 residues. The junction had 6 bases not matched to a gene; V was cut back by 7 bases and J by 4 bases. Per the germline V gene, CDR1 is SNHLY and CDR2 is FYNNEI. CDR3 DNA: TGTGCCAGCACAACAGGGGAGGTCACTGAAGCTTTCTTT. It specifies CASTTGEVTEAFF.

The chain recombines TRBV30 with TRBJ2-3; weak D call: TRBD1 (5 bases). From germline, CDR1 is GTSNPN and CDR2 SVGIG (reference sequence). The CDR3 spans 14 residues. V shed 5 bases and J shed 1 base, with 13 bases lying between them. The chain's CDR3 is CAWWGRAGTDTQYF. Here the CDR3 DNA reads TGTGCCTGGTGGGGCAGGGCAGGCACAGATACGCAGTATTTT.

The V gene is TRBV7-2, the J gene TRBJ1-1, with D perhaps matching TRBD1 (5 bases). Germline V lookup: CDR1 SGHTA, CDR2 FQGNSA. This CDR3 region has 14 residues. Deletions cut 5 bases from V and 3 bases from J, with 13 bases between. The CDR3 DNA reads as TGTGCCAGCAGCCTCGCAGGGATATACACTGAAGCTTTCTTT. It encodes CASSLAGIYTEAFF.

V gene TRBV7-2 combines with J gene TRBJ1-1; D is uncertain. Germline V lookup: CDR1 SGHTA, CDR2 FQGNSA. This CDR3 is 13 amino acids long. With 5 bases removed from V and 0 bases from J, the gap between germline ends came to 7 bases. CDR3 amino acids: CASSPGMNTEAFF. The CDR3 DNA sequence: TGTGCCAGCAGCCCCGGGATGAACACTGAAGCTTTCTTT.

The chain has TRBV5-1 and TRBJ2-5, with TRBD1 as a possible D gene (6 bases). The end of the DNA fits TRBJ2-7 better, so the J call may be wrong. This CDR3 is 16 amino acids long. The germline gives CDR1 SGHRS, CDR2 YFSETQ. The chain's CDR3 is CASSPDGQRDGAEQYF. The CDR3 DNA is TGCGCCAGCAGCCCGGACGGACAGCGTGACGGGGCCGAGCAGTACTTC.

The chain employs TRBV19 and TRBJ1-2; 8 positions agree with TRBD1. The CDR3 sequence is 13 residues long. Trimming took 7 bases from V and 7 from J; bases not matched to a gene: 8. Germline V CDR1 and CDR2: LNHDA, SQIVND (reference sequence). CDR3 sequence reads: CASTWTGLRGYTF. As DNA, the CDR3 is TGTGCCAGTACCTGGACAGGGTTGCGTGGCTACACCTTC.

The chain links TRBV19 to TRBJ1-5; 11 bases map to TRBD1. The germline V gene has CDR1 LNHDA and CDR2 SQIVND (reference sequence). The length of the CDR3 is 15 residues. V lost 5 bases and J lost 0; bases outside the gene matches: 0. The CDR3 sequence: CASSGTGGSNQPQHF. CDR3 bases: TGTGCCAGTAGTGGGACAGGGGGTAGCAATCAGCCCCAGCATTTT.

The J gene is TRBJ2-1, the V gene TRBV14; no definite D call. The CDR3 covers 14 residues. Germline V gene lookup returns CDR1 SGHDN and CDR2 FVKESK. The V and J ends lost 0 bases and 9 bases respectively, with 12 bases between them. CDR3 nucleotide sequence: TGTGCCAGCAGCCAAGATCCCGTCCCCGGTGAGCAGTTCTTC. Its translation is CASSQDPVPGEQFF. The full variable domain, completed using reference TRBV14 and TRBJ2-1, is EAGVTQFPSHSVIEKGQTVTLRCDPISGHDNLYWYRRVMGKEIKFLLHFVKESKQDESGMPNNRFLAERTGGTYSTLKVQPAELEDSGVYFCASSQDPVPGEQFFGPGTRLTVL.

V and J are TRBV7-2 and TRBJ2-7, with 10 nucleotides matching TRBD2. Germline CDR1 SGHTA, CDR2 FQGNSA. CDR3 length: 14 residues. The trim removed 6 bases at V and 1 base at J, leaving 3 bases unmatched. CDR3 DNA: TGTGCCAGCAGACCTAGCGGGAGTTCCTACGAGCAGTACTTC. This gives the protein CASRPSGSSYEQYF.

The V and J genes are TRBV19 and TRBJ1-4, with D maybe TRBD1 (6 bases). The germline V and J ends were trimmed by 6 bases and 8 bases, with 10 bases remaining between them. The germline V gene encodes CDR1 LNHDA and CDR2 SQIVND (reference sequence). CDR3 length equals 12 residues. The DNA of the CDR3 is TGTGCCAGTAGCAGGGGAGAGGAAAAACTGTTTTTT. Amino acids: CASSRGEEKLFF.

The chain links TRBV2 to TRBJ1-2, with D perhaps matching TRBD1 (5 bases). Trimming shortened V by 4 bases and J by 9 bases, and 15 bases separated the two germline ends. There are 13 residues in the CDR3. Germline values: CDR1 SNHLY, CDR2 FYNNEI. The DNA of the CDR3 is TGTGCCAGCAGTGCGGGGGAGGGTAGCCGCTACACCTTC. It encodes CASSAGEGSRYTF.

CDR3 residues: CASSPRGDRVTGELFF. The CDR3 DNA reads as TGTGCCAGCAGCCCCCGGGGGGACAGGGTAACCGGGGAGCTGTTTTTT. This chain links TRBV7-9 with TRBJ2-2; 9 positions match TRBD1. Trimming took 5 bases from V and 5 from J; bases not matched to a gene: 9. The CDR3 extends over 16 amino acids. In germline, CDR1 is SEHNR, CDR2 FQNEAQ (reference sequence).

The rearrangement uses TRBV5-1 and TRBJ2-5; 10 bases map to TRBD1. With V trimmed by 4 bases and J by 5 bases, 5 bases remained unmatched. Germline values: CDR1 SGHRS, CDR2 YFSETQ. The CDR3 has 14 amino acids. Here the CDR3 DNA reads TGCGCCAGCAGCCCGGGACAGGGGCGGGAGACCCAGTACTTC. Protein: CASSPGQGRETQYF.

The chain uses TRBV30 and TRBJ1-4, with a tentative D call TRBD1 (5 bases). Trimming took 7 bases from V and 8 from J, leaving 20 bases between them. The CDR3 contains 14 residues. Germline CDR1 is GTSNPN and CDR2 is SVGIG (reference sequence). The CDR3 reads CASPPDTQREKLFF. Written as DNA, the CDR3 is TGTGCCTCACCCCCGGACACTCAGAGGGAAAAACTGTTTTTT.

The V call is TRBV29-1, the J call TRBJ2-5; 7 positions agree with TRBD2. With 4 bases clipped from V and 4 bases from J, the junction kept 9 bases outside the gene matches. The CDR3 is 14 residues long. CDR1 is SQVTM and CDR2 is ANQGSEA in the germline V gene. This CDR3 is CSVVPGGARETQYF. Here the CDR3 DNA reads TGCAGCGTTGTACCGGGGGGAGCTCGAGAGACCCAGTACTTC.

V usage is TRBV19 and J usage is TRBJ1-1, with TRBD1 matching over 8 bases. Trimming took 3 bases from V and 5 from J; bases not matched to a gene: 5. The CDR3 extends over 14 amino acids. Germline V gene data show CDR1 as LNHDA and CDR2 as SQIVND (reference sequence). DNA of the CDR3: TGTGCCAGTAGTATGACAGGGGCGAAAACTGAAGCTTTCTTT. Residues: CASSMTGAKTEAFF.

The chain recombines TRBV6-4 with TRBJ1-6; D remains ambiguous. The length of the CDR3 is 13 residues. Germline V CDR1 and CDR2: MRHNA, SNTAGT. The V end was cut by 3 bases, the J end by 6 bases, with 6 bases between. The CDR3 DNA is TGTGCCAGCAGTGAGCACGGTAATTCACCCCTCCACTTT. Residues: CASSEHGNSPLHF.

The genes are TRBV6-6 and TRBJ1-1; a weak D match, TRBD1 (5 bases). This CDR3 has 12 amino acids. Germline CDR1 is MNHNY and CDR2 is SVGAGI (reference sequence). V dropped 7 bases and J dropped 10 bases, with 16 bases sitting between them. The CDR3 DNA is TGTGCCAGCACCGGACAAGGCTCGAGAGCTTTCTTT. Translated: CASTGQGSRAFF.

The chain carries TRBV6-1 and TRBJ2-6; D might be TRBD1 (6 bases). Germline V gene data show CDR1 as MNHNS and CDR2 as SASEGT. The CDR3 covers 15 residues. Trimming removed 6 bases at V and 4 bases at J, with 13 bases between. CDR3 region: CASRLTGPGANVLTF. CDR3 DNA sequence: TGTGCCAGCAGACTTACAGGGCCGGGGGCCAACGTCCTGACTTTC.

The chain joins TRBV7-6 to TRBJ2-5; 8 bases map to TRBD1. The J call may be wrong; the DNA end is better matched by TRBJ2-7. The CDR3 extends over 14 amino acids. Germline V lookup: CDR1 SGHVS, CDR2 FNYEAQ. CDR3 region: CASSFGQGANEQYF. CDR3 nucleotides: TGTGCCAGCAGCTTCGGCCAGGGGGCCAACGAGCAGTACTTC.

The gene calls are TRBV28 and TRBJ1-2; unclear D gene. Germline CDR1 is MDHEN and CDR2 is SYDVKM. The CDR3 runs 11 residues. The V gene lost 3 bases and the J gene lost 7 bases, with 6 bases spanning the gap. As DNA, the CDR3 is TGTGCCAGCAGTTTCCAGGTTGGCTACACCTTC. Amino acid sequence: CASSFQVGYTF.